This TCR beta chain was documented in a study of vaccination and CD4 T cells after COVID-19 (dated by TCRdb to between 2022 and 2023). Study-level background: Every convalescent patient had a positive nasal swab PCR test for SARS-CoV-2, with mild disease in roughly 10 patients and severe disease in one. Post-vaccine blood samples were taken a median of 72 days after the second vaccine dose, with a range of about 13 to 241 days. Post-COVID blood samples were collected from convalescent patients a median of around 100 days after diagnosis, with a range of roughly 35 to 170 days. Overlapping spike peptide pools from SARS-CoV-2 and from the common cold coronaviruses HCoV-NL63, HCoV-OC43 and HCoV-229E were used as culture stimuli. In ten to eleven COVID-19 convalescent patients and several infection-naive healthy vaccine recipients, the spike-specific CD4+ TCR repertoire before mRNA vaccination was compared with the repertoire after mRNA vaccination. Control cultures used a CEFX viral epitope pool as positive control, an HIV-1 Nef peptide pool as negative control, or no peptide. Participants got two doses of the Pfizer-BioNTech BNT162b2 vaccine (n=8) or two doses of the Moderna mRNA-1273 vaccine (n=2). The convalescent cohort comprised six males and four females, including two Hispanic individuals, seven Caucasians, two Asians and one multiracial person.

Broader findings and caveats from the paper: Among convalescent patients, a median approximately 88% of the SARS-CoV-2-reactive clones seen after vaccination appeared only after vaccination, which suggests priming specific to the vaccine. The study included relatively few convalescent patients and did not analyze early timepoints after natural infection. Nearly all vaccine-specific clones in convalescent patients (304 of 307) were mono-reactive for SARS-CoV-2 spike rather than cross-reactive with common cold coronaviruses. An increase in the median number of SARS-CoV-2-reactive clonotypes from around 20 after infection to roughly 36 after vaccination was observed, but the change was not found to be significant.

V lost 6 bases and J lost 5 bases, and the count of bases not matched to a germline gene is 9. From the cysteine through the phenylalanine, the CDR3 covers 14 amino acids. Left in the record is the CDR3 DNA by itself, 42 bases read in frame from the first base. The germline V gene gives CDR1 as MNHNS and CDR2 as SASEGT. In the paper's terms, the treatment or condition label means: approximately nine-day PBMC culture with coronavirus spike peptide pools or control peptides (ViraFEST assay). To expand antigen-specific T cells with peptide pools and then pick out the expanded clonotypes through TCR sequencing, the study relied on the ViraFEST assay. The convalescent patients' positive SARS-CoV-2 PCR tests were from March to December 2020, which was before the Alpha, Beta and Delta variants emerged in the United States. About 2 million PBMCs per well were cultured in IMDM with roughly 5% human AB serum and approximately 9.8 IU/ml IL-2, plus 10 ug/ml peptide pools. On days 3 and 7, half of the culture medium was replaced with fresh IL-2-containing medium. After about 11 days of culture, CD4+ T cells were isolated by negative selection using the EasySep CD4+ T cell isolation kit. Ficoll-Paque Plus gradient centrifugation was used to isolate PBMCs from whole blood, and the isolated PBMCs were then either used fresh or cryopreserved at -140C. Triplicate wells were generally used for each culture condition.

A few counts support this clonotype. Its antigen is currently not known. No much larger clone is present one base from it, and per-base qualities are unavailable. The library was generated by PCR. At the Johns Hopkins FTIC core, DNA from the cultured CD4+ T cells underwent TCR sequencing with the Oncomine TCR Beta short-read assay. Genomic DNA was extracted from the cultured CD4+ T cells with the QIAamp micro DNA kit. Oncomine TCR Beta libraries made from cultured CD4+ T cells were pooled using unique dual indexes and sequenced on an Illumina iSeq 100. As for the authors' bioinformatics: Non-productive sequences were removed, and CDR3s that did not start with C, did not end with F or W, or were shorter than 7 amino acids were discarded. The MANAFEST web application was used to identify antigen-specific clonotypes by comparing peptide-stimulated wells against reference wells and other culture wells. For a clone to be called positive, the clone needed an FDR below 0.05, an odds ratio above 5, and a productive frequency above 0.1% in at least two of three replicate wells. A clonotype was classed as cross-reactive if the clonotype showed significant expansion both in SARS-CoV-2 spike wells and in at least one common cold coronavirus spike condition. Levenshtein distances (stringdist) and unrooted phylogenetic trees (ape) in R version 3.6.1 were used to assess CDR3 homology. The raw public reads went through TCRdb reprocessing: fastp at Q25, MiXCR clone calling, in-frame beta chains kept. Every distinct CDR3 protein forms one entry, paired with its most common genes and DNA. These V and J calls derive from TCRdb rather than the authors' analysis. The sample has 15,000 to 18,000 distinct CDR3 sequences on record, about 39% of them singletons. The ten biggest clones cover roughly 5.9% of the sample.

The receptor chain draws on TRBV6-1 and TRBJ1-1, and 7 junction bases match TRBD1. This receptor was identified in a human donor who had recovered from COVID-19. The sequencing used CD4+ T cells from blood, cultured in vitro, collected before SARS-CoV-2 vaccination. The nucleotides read TGTGCCAGCAGCCAGGGGGGGGCGAGGACTGAAGCTTTCTTT. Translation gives CASSQGGARTEAFF.